This T cell receptor beta chain was found in a study of blood T cell repertoires in COVID-19. The protocol was immunoSEQ multiplex PCR, while the TCRdb copy is restricted to in-frame clones and leaves out a portion. This table holds about 85,000 clones, around 85% found once. J was trimmed by 1 base and V by 4 bases; bases with no gene match: 6. The CDR3 runs to 15 residues. The V gene's germline CDR1 is SGHNT and CDR2 YYREEE (reference sequence). The sequencing input was peripheral blood. This receptor was taken from a man aged 55 to 69 with acute or convalescent COVID-19. This chain links TRBV5-4 with TRBJ1-1; 8 positions match TRBD1. The CDR3 region is CASSRAGTGNTEAFF. The CDR3 DNA follows: TGTGCCAGCAGCCGCGCCGGGACAGGGAACACTGAAGCTTTCTTT.